A selection of T cell receptor beta chains follows, all from one sample in a study of tumor-infiltrating lymphocytes in glioblastoma multiforme. One entry per CDR3 protein results from TCRdb running MiXCR on the multiplex PCR reads. The table lists 25,000 to 40,000 distinct CDR3 sequences, 50% to 75% of them singletons, with roughly 31% in the top ten. The sequencing sample was made of brain tumor tissue. The receptor set was obtained from a male donor with glioblastoma. CDR3s include the opening cysteine and the closing phenylalanine or tryptophan. The order of the fields is clone size, D gene, CDR3 length, V gene, J gene, CDR3 protein, CDR3 DNA. The D gene is left open where the match is weak. Not all rows give a size; the values are once, few, many and, for expanded clones, a class.

>NA|TRBD2|16|TRBV11-2|TRBJ2-1
CASSSGRTSGGNEQFF
TGTGCCAGCAGCTCAGGCCGGACTAGCGGGGGGAATGAGCAGTTCTTC
>NA|NA|13|TRBV19|TRBJ1-4
CASRLTGRRTLFF
TGTGCCAGTAGGCTAACGGGACGACGGACCCTGTTTTTT
>many|NA|12|TRBV7-3|TRBJ2-2
CASSFSTGELFF
TGTGCCAGCAGCTTTAGCACCGGGGAGCTGTTTTTT
>NA|NA|15|TRBV11-2|TRBJ1-6
CASSLTVVPGSPLHF
TGTGCCAGCAGCCTGACGGTAGTCCCTGGATCACCCCTCCACTTT
>many|TRBD2|15|TRBV28|TRBJ2-1
CASSLAGASRREQFF
TGTGCCAGCAGTTTAGCGGGAGCAAGCCGGCGGGAGCAGTTCTTC
>medium-sized|NA|15|TRBV11-2|TRBJ2-1
CASSLVGAGYNEQFF
TGTGCCAGCAGCTTAGTAGGGGCGGGGTACAATGAGCAGTTCTTC
>many|NA|14|TRBV20-1|TRBJ2-7
CSAPRAESPYEQYF
TGCAGTGCCCCCCGGGCAGAAAGCCCCTACGAGCAGTACTTC
>medium-sized|TRBD2|17|TRBV20-1|TRBJ2-1
CSARELGLAGGWNEQFF
TGCAGTGCTAGAGAGTTGGGACTAGCGGGAGGGTGGAATGAGCAGTTCTTC
>NA|NA|15|TRBV11-2|TRBJ1-1
CASSPSTSGRTEASF
TGTGCCAGCAGCCCATCCACCTCTGGGAGGACTGAAGCCTCCTTT
>many|TRBD1|16|TRBV20-1|TRBJ2-7
CSARPYNRGTTYEQYF
TGCAGTGCTAGACCCTATAACAGGGGAACTACCTACGAGCAGTACTTC
>NA|NA|16|TRBV20-1|TRBJ2-2
CSARDWAKTNTGKLFF
TGCAGTGCTAGAGATTGGGCCAAGACGAACACCGGGAAGCTATTTTTT
>NA|NA|15|TRBV14|TRBJ1-2
CASSQMPGRPGGYTF
TGTGCCAGCAGCCAAATGCCAGGGAGGCCGGGAGGCTACACCTTC
>NA|NA|15|TRBV6-1|TRBJ2-2
CASIMGTKRYGELSF
TGTGCCAGCATCATGGGGACAAAAAGGTACGGGGAGCTGTCTTTT
>many|NA|11|TRBV7-8|TRBJ2-1
CASSAYNEQFF
TGTGCCAGCAGCGCCTACAATGAGCAGTTCTTC
>many|NA|15|TRBV5-1|TRBJ2-6
CASSLETAGANVLTF
TGCGCCAGCAGCTTGGAGACCGCTGGGGCCAACGTCCTGACTTTC
>NA|TRBD2|15|TRBV10-3|TRBJ2-1
CAVSDWASGSNEQFF
TGTGCCGTCAGTGATTGGGCTAGCGGGAGTAATGAGCAGTTCTTC
>NA|NA|12|TRBV11-3|TRBJ2-3
CASSSNRGDYHF
TGTGCCAGCAGCTCGAACCGGGGTGACTATCATTTT
>NA|NA|15|TRBV4-1|TRBJ1-6
CASSQDQGLNSPPHF
TGCGCCAGCAGCCAAGATCAGGGCCTGAATTCACCCCCCCACTTT
>NA|NA|15|TRBV11-2|TRBJ2-7
CASSFSSLALYNQYF
TGTGCCAGCAGCTTCTCCAGCCTAGCACTATACAATCAGTACTTC
>once|TRBD1|14|TRBV29-1|TRBJ2-7
CSVGTRTGVDEQYF
TGCAGCGTCGGAACCCGGACAGGAGTCGACGAGCAGTACTTC
>many|NA|12|TRBV28|TRBJ1-2
CASSDSYYGYTF
TGTGCCAGCAGCGACAGCTACTATGGCTACACCTTC
>NA|TRBD2|18|TRBV5-4|TRBJ2-2
CASSMGGTSGSIARELFF
TGTGCCAGCAGCATGGGTGGGACTAGCGGGAGCATCGCCAGGGAGCTGTTTTTT
>many|NA|14|TRBV28|TRBJ1-2
CASSFNLGRDGYTF
TGTGCCAGCAGTTTCAATCTTGGCAGAGATGGCTACACCTTC
>many|TRBD2|15|TRBV20-1|TRBJ2-5
CSAQPWTSGIETQYF
TGCAGTGCTCAGCCCTGGACTAGCGGGATAGAGACCCAGTACTTC
>many|NA|15|TRBV24-1|TRBJ2-2
CATSHPRGNTGELFF
TGTGCCACCAGCCACCCCAGGGGGAACACCGGGGAGCTGTTTTTT
>NA|NA|14|TRBV4-1|TRBJ2-7
CANSQARSGYEQYF
TGCGCCAACAGCCAGGCCCGGTCGGGGTACGAGCAGTACTTC
>NA|NA|16|TRBV29-1|TRBJ2-2
CSVEVGISGNIGELFF
TGCAGCGTTGAAGTGGGGATTAGCGGTAACATCGGGGAGCTGTTTTTT
>NA|NA|12|TRBV29-1|TRBJ2-7
CSALDSPYGQYF
TGCAGCGCGCTCGACAGCCCCTACGGGCAGTACTTC
>NA|NA|16|TRBV5-4|TRBJ2-2
CASSHTKQSLVGELFF
TGTGCCAGCAGTCATACTAAACAGAGTTTGGTCGGGGAGCTGTTTTTT
>once|NA|15|TRBV6-1|TRBJ2-1
CASSDEPGVVNEQSF
TGTGCCAGCAGTGATGAACCGGGAGTTGTAAATGAGCAGTCCTTC
>NA|NA|14|TRBV28|TRBJ2-4
CASRLSVAKNIQYF
TGTGCCAGCAGGTTATCCGTAGCCAAAAACATTCAGTACTTC
>many|TRBD1|16|TRBV4-1|TRBJ1-6
CASSLGLRDRGSPLHF
TGCGCCAGCAGCCTAGGACTCCGGGACAGGGGGTCACCCCTCCACTTT
>many|TRBD1|14|TRBV10-3|TRBJ2-5
CAISEEQGGETQYF
TGTGCCATCAGTGAAGAACAGGGGGGAGAGACCCAGTACTTC
>few|NA|11|TRBV10-2|TRBJ2-7
CASSTPYEQYF
TGCGCCAGCAGTACCCCCTACGAGCAGTACTTC
>NA|TRBD2|17|TRBV4-1|TRBJ2-1
CASSHMGLAGGGDEQFF
TGCGCCAGCAGCCACATGGGACTAGCGGGTGGTGGGGATGAGCAGTTCTTC
>NA|NA|18|TRBV6-1|TRBJ2-7
CASSEEFWRLNLYYEQYF
TGTGCCAGCAGTGAAGAATTCTGGAGGTTGAACCTCTACTACGAGCAGTACTTC
>many|NA|15|TRBV6-6|TRBJ1-5
CASSYSGFTNQPQHF
TGTGCCAGCAGTTACTCAGGGTTTACCAATCAGCCCCAGCATTTT
>NA|TRBD1|16|TRBV4-1|TRBJ1-2
CASSLALTGSNYGYTF
TGCGCCAGCAGCCTAGCGTTGACAGGGTCGAACTATGGCTACACCTTC
>once|NA|15|TRBV20-1|TRBJ2-7
CSANTFGSMTVEQYF
TGCAGTGCTAACACATTCGGGAGTATGACCGTCGAGCAGTATTTC
>NA|TRBD1|13|TRBV2|TRBJ2-7
CVSSGQGLSEQYF
TGTGTCAGCAGTGGACAGGGTTTGTCCGAGCAGTACTTC
>many|NA|15|TRBV4-2|TRBJ2-5
CASSQDLIGKETQYF
TGTGCCAGCAGCCAAGATTTAATTGGGAAAGAGACCCAGTACTTC